This TCR beta chain was sequenced during a study of T cell responses to AZD1222 COVID-19 vaccine. Study-level background: Second-dose timings of about 4 or about 12 weeks were pooled. Study-wide points: The sample set comprised mostly white British donors with more females, and clonal diversity was possibly underestimated. Nearly half of the spike-specific TCRs reportedly recognize variant regions that carry no mutations.

In the case of this clone: Antigen unknown.

Data came from immunoSEQ multiplex PCR; TCRdb stores just in-frame clones and leaves some out. Found here are more than 85,000 clones, approximately 88% of them singletons; the top ten hold approximately 15%. The germline V gene has CDR1 LNHDA and CDR2 SQIVND (reference sequence). CDR3 length equals 14 residues. V lost 6 bases, J lost 0 bases, and 9 bases lay in between. This chain uses TRBV19 with TRBJ1-5, with no clear D. This clonotype originated in an adult in good health. The sample consisted of peripheral blood, taken on day 0 of AZD1222 vaccination. CDR3 in amino acids: CASSPLNSNQPQHF. In nucleotides, the CDR3 is TGTGCCAGTAGCCCCCTGAATAGCAATCAGCCCCAGCATTTT. Filled out from reference TRBV19 and TRBJ1-5, the complete variable domain reads DGGITQSPKYLFRKEGQNVTLSCEQNLNHDAMYWYRQDPGQGLRLIYYSQIVNDFQKGDIAEGYSVSREKKESFPLTVTSAQKNPTAFYLCASSPLNSNQPQHFGDGTRLSIL.